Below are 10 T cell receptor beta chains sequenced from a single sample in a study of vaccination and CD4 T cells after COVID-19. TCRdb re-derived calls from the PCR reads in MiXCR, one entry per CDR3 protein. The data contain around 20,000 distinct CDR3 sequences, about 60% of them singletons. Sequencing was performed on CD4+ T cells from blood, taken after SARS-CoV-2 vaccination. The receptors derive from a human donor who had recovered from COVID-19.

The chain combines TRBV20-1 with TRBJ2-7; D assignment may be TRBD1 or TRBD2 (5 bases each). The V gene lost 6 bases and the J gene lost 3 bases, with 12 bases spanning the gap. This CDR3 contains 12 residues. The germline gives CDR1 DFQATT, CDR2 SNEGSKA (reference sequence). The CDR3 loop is CSARDLGYEQYF. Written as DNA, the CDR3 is TGCAGTGCGAGGGACCTGGGCTACGAGCAGTACTTC.

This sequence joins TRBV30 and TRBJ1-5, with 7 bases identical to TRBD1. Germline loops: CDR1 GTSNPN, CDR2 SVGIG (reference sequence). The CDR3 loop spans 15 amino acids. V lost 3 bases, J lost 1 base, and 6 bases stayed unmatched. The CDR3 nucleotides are TGTGCCTGGAGATCACCGGGACAGAGCAATCAGCCCCAGCATTTT. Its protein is CAWRSPGQSNQPQHF. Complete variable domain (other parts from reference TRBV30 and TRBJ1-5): SQTIHQWPATLVQPVGSPLSLECTVEGTSNPNLYWYRQAAGRGLQLLFYSVGIGQISSEVPQNLSASRPQDRQFILSSKKLLLSDSGFYLCAWRSPGQSNQPQHFGDGTRLSIL.

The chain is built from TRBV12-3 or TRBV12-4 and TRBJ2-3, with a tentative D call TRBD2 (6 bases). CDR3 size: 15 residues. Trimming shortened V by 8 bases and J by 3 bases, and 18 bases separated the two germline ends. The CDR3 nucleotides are TGTGCCAGCTTGGCTACCGGAGGGCGGACAGATACGCAGTATTTT. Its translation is CASLATGGRTDTQYF.

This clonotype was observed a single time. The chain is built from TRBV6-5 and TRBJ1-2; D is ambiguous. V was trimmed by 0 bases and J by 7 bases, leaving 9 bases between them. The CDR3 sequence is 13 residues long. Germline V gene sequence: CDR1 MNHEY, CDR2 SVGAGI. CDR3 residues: CASSYSPGVGYTF. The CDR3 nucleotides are TGTGCCAGCAGTTACTCTCCCGGGGTTGGCTACACCTTC.

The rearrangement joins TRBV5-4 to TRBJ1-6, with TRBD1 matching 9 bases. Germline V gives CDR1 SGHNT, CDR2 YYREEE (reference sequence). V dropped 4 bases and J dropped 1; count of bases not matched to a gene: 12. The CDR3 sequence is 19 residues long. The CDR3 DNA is TGTGCCAGCAGCCCGGGGACAGGGATTATTGGGTCCTATAATTCACCCCTCCACTTT. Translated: CASSPGTGIIGSYNSPLHF.

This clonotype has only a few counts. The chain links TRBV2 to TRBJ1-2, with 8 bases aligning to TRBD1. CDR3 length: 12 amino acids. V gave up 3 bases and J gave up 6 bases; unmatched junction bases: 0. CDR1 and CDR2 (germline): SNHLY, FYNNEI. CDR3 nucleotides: TGTGCCAGCAGTGACAGGGGGCATGGCTACACCTTC. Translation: CASSDRGHGYTF.

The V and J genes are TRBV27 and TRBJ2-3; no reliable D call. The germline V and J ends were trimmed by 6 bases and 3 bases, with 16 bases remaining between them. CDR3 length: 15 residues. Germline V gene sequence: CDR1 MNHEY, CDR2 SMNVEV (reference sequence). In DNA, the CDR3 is TGTGCCAGCAGCCGTCAGCGTACATTTACAGATACGCAGTATTTT. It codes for CASSRQRTFTDTQYF.

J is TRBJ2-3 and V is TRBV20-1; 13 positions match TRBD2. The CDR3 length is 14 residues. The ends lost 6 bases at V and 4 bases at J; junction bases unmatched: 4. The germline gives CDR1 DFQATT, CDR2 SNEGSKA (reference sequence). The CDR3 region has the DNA TGCAGTGCCTTCGGACTAGCGGGAGCAGATACGCAGTATTTT. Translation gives CSAFGLAGADTQYF.

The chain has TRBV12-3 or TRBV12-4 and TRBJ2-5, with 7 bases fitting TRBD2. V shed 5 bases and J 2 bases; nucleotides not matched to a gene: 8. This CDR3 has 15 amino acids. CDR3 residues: CASSAVRAGQETQYF. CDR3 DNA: TGTGCCAGCAGTGCCGTACGAGCGGGGCAAGAGACCCAGTACTTC.

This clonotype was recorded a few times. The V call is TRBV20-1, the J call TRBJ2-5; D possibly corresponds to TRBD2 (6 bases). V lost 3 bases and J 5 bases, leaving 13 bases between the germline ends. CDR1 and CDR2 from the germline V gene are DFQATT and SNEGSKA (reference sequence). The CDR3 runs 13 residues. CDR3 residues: CSASLAGMETQYF. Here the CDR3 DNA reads TGCAGTGCTAGTCTCGCGGGAATGGAGACCCAGTACTTC.